The next 25 T cell receptor beta chains were all read from a single sample in a study of T cells in Graves' hyperthyroidism and ophthalmopathy. RNA transcripts gave rise to amplified TCR beta CDR3 regions. The HTBI set primed first-round TCR CDR3 RT-PCR. MiXCR was run by TCRdb on the multiplex PCR reads, yielding one entry per CDR3 protein. Among hundreds of thousands of distinct CDR3 sequences listed, 16% were seen once. Material: blood. The origin of the receptors is a woman between 18 and 29 years old with Graves' hyperthyroidism.

In this sample, this clonotype turned up many times. This chain uses TRBV12-3 or TRBV12-4 with TRBJ1-3, with 8 bases that match TRBD1. The CDR3 contains 15 residues. Trimming at V came to 4 bases and at J to 4 bases, leaving 6 bases not matched to a gene. The CDR3 sequence is CASSSAGTGGNTIYF. CDR3 nucleotide sequence: TGTGCCAGCAGTTCCGCCGGGACAGGAGGAAACACCATATATTTT.

A few counts support this clonotype. V is TRBV3-1 and J is TRBJ2-1; D remains ambiguous. CDR1 is LGHDT and CDR2 is YNNKEL in the germline V gene (reference sequence). With 1 base removed from V and 0 bases from J, the gap between germline ends came to 10 bases. CDR3 length: 16 amino acids. For the CDR3, the DNA is TGTGCCAGCAGCCAAGGCGCAGGCGCCTCCTACAATGAGCAGTTCTTC. Translated: CASSQGAGASYNEQFF.

The chain joins TRBV7-9 to TRBJ1-2, with D maybe TRBD1 (6 bases). Germline CDR1 SEHNR, CDR2 FQNEAQ (reference sequence). Trimming took off 4 bases at V and 6 bases at J, with 9 bases between the two ends. The CDR3 extends over 12 amino acids. This CDR3 is CASSSRQDGYTF. The CDR3, as DNA: TGTGCCAGCAGCTCTCGACAGGATGGCTACACCTTC.

The table lists this clonotype with a few counts. J is TRBJ1-6 and V is TRBV20-1; D is unresolved. The CDR3 has 17 residues. V dropped 1 base and J dropped 0 bases, with 13 bases sitting between them. The germline V gene encodes CDR1 DFQATT and CDR2 SNEGSKA (reference sequence). The CDR3 region has the DNA TGCAGTGCTAGAGGGCAGCAGTTAGGCTCCTATAATTCACCCCTCCACTTT. Amino acid sequence: CSARGQQLGSYNSPLHF.

This rearrangement joins TRBV7-6 to TRBJ2-1, with 14 bases fitting TRBD2. From germline, CDR1 is SGHVS and CDR2 FNYEAQ. Germline trimming cut 1 base from V and 0 bases from J; bases unmatched to any gene: 11. The CDR3 extends over 21 amino acids. The CDR3 loop reads CASSLGQRGLAGAPSYNEQFF. CDR3 nucleotides: TGTGCCAGCAGCTTAGGGCAGAGGGGACTAGCGGGAGCGCCCTCCTACAATGAGCAGTTCTTC.

This sequence joins TRBV15 and TRBJ1-4; 9 bases line up with TRBD1. Germline loops: CDR1 LNHNV, CDR2 YYDKDF (reference sequence). The junction had 5 bases not matched to a gene; V was cut back by 5 bases and J by 7 bases. The CDR3 runs 14 residues. The CDR3 region has the DNA TGTGCCACCAGCCCCCAGGACAGGGGTGAAAAACTGTTTTTT. It is translated as CATSPQDRGEKLFF.

This clonotype appeared a few times. Being one base from a much bigger clone, this may be a read error. This sequence joins TRBV28 and TRBJ1-1; D is ambiguous. The CDR3 consists of 15 residues. Germline CDR1 MDHEN, CDR2 SYDVKM. As DNA, the CDR3 is TGTGCCAGCAGTTTTGCTCCGGCGCTGAACACTGGAGCTTTCTTT. It encodes CASSFAPALNTGAFF.

This clonotype was seen repeatedly, ten times or more. The chain couples TRBV15 to TRBJ1-5; D remains unclear. The germline V gene has CDR1 LNHNV and CDR2 YYDKDF (reference sequence). V lost 1 base and J 11 bases, leaving 9 bases between the germline ends. This CDR3 has 12 residues. Here the CDR3 reads CATSRAEEAQHF. In nucleotides, the CDR3 is TGTGCCACCAGCAGAGCCGAAGAAGCCCAGCATTTT.

This chain connects TRBV4-1 to TRBJ2-1; D gene unclear. The CDR3 has 15 residues. V gave up 1 base and J gave up 1 base, with 8 bases separating them. The germline V gene has CDR1 MGHRA and CDR2 YSYEKL. The CDR3 reads CASSQVARSYNEQFF. DNA of the CDR3: TGCGCCAGCAGCCAAGTCGCCAGGTCCTACAATGAGCAGTTCTTC.

In this sample, this clonotype turned up a few times. The germline gene is not matched at one end of the junction; a read error may be the cause. This chain links TRBV6-2 or TRBV6-3 with TRBJ1-3; weak D call: TRBD1 (5 bases). Germline V gene lookup returns CDR1 MNHEY and CDR2 SVGEGT. The CDR3 has 17 amino acids. CDR3: CASILTGVPHSGDTIYF. In DNA form, the CDR3 reads TGTGCCAGCATACTAACGGGGGTTCCCCACTCTGGAGACACCATATATTTT.

This clonotype has at least ten counts. The CDR3 reads CASSPSASGQPQHF. CDR3 nucleotide sequence: TGTGCCAGCAGTCCCTCGGCGTCAGGGCAGCCCCAGCATTTT. The genes are TRBV12-3 or TRBV12-4 and TRBJ1-5; maybe TRBD1 (5 bases). Trimming pared 5 bases from V and 7 bases from J, leaving 15 bases between. There are 14 residues in the CDR3.

Regarding this clonotype: Since a much larger clone is just one base distant, this may be a read error. In nucleotides, the CDR3 is TGTGCTAGTGGTTTGGTCGGCTTGAACACTGAAGTTTTCTTT. Translation gives CASGLVGLNTEVFF. The chain links TRBV12-5 to TRBJ1-1; D gene ambiguous. The CDR3 is 14 residues long. Germline lookup yields CDR1 LGHNT and CDR2 FRNRAP.

This clonotype was picked up many times. The chain is built from TRBV30 and TRBJ1-1, with D unclear. The V end was cut by 3 bases, the J end by 1 base, with 9 bases between. The CDR3 spans 13 residues. Germline V gene data show CDR1 as GTSNPN and CDR2 as SVGIG (reference sequence). CDR3 amino acids: CAWSQTGNTEAFF. In DNA, the CDR3 is TGTGCCTGGAGCCAGACTGGGAACACTGAAGCTTTCTTT.

The chain links TRBV29-1 to TRBJ2-1; D possibly corresponds to TRBD1 (5 bases). Germline V gene sequence: CDR1 SQVTM, CDR2 ANQGSEA. The V gene lost 6 bases and the J gene lost 6 bases, with 15 bases spanning the gap. The CDR3 is 13 residues long. CDR3 sequence: CSVSQGLGNEQFF. In nucleotides, the CDR3 is TGCAGCGTAAGCCAGGGTTTGGGCAATGAGCAGTTCTTC.

The chain uses TRBV11-3 and TRBJ1-6; 8 bases align to TRBD1. The CDR3 covers 15 residues. The J segment lost 10 bases and the V segment lost 0 bases, leaving 5 bases of the junction unmatched. The germline gives CDR1 SGHNT, CDR2 YENEEA. CDR3 residues: CASSLEGTGYSPLHF. The CDR3 DNA follows: TGTGCCAGCAGCTTAGAAGGGACAGGATACTCACCCCTCCACTTT.

This clonotype was counted at least ten times. The genes are TRBV7-8 and TRBJ2-3, with D possibly being TRBD2 (6 bases). Trimming removed 6 bases from V and 4 bases from J, with 17 bases in between. The CDR3 runs 15 residues. CDR1 is SGHVS and CDR2 is FQNEAQ in the germline V gene. The CDR3 bases are TGTGCCAGCAGGATAGCTATGGGCGGGGCAGATACGCAGTATTTT. Amino acid sequence: CASRIAMGGADTQYF.

This clonotype has ten or more counts. V gene TRBV4-3 combines with J gene TRBJ2-5; the match to TRBD1 covers 10 bases. Losses at the gene ends were 0 bases for V and 5 bases for J; bases not matched to a gene: 6. The CDR3 sequence is 16 residues long. Germline CDR1 reads LGHNA; CDR2 reads YSLEER. CDR3 coding DNA: TGCGCCAGCAGCCAAGATGGGACAGGGGAGTCCGAGACCCAGTACTTC. This sequence encodes CASSQDGTGESETQYF.

This clonotype has a count of ten or more. V and J are TRBV24-1 and TRBJ2-1; the D gene is possibly TRBD1 (7 bases). Germline V gene sequence: CDR1 KGHDR, CDR2 SFDVKD. Deletions cut 6 bases from V and 9 bases from J, with 20 bases between. This CDR3 has 15 residues. This chain's CDR3 is CATSLPGGRGSEQFF. The CDR3 DNA sequence: TGTGCCACCAGTCTCCCAGGGGGGAGAGGTAGTGAGCAGTTCTTC.

For this clonotype: The CDR3 end shows no conserved phenylalanine or tryptophan, and so a read error is likely. The V call is TRBV29-1, the J call TRBJ1-2, with D perhaps TRBD1 (5 bases). V lost 3 bases to trimming and J lost 5 bases, with 13 bases between them. CDR1 and CDR2 from the germline V gene are SQVTM and ANQGSEA. The CDR3 covers 13 residues. The chain's CDR3 is CSVDAIEGYGYTL. The CDR3 nucleotides read TGCAGCGTTGACGCCATAGAGGGGTATGGCTACACCCTC.

The rearrangement links TRBV29-1 to TRBJ1-5; 9 nucleotides match TRBD1. Germline CDR1 reads SQVTM; CDR2 reads ANQGSEA. The CDR3 spans 13 residues. The junction had 2 bases not matched to a gene; V was cut back by 5 bases and J by 3 bases. CDR3 nucleotides: TGCAGCGTTACACAGGGGGCCAATCAGCCCCAGCATTTT. This translates into CSVTQGANQPQHF.

This clonotype was detected a few times. This chain joins TRBV20-1 and TRBJ2-3; 8 bases are a match to TRBD2. CDR3 length: 16 residues. V dropped 3 bases and J dropped 0; count of bases not matched to a gene: 8. Germline assignment: CDR1 DFQATT and CDR2 SNEGSKA (reference sequence). The CDR3 bases are TGCAGTGCTAGTCTTACTAGCGGAACTAGCACAGATACGCAGTATTTT. This codes for CSASLTSGTSTDTQYF.

This clonotype has at least ten counts. The chain has TRBV18 and TRBJ2-5, with 9 positions matching TRBD1. J gave up 4 bases and V 3 bases, and 3 bases lay outside the gene matches. There are 14 residues in the CDR3. The germline gives CDR1 KGHSH, CDR2 LQKENI. Here the CDR3 reads CASSPGQGPETQYF. The DNA of the CDR3 is TGTGCCAGCTCACCGGGACAGGGACCAGAGACCCAGTACTTC.

At least ten counts were recorded for this clonotype. V usage is TRBV4-1 and J usage is TRBJ1-1; D is undetermined. V was clipped by 6 bases and J by 6 bases, with 14 bases between them. Germline V gene data show CDR1 as MGHRA and CDR2 as YSYEKL. The CDR3 has 13 residues. This CDR3 is CASRHHGLPEAFF. DNA for the CDR3: TGCGCCAGCAGACATCATGGACTCCCTGAAGCTTTCTTT.

This clonotype showed up many times. The chain joins TRBV2 to TRBJ1-5, with a weak D call TRBD1 (5 bases). The V gene's germline CDR1 is SNHLY and CDR2 FYNNEI. The CDR3 covers 16 residues. V was trimmed by 0 bases and J by 3 bases, leaving 12 bases between them. The CDR3 region is CASSEALRGPNQPQHF. The CDR3 DNA sequence: TGTGCCAGCAGTGAAGCGCTTCGGGGCCCCAATCAGCCCCAGCATTTT.

This clonotype has a count of ten or more. The chain recombines TRBV20-1 with TRBJ2-7; 8 positions match TRBD1. From germline, CDR1 is DFQATT and CDR2 SNEGSKA (reference sequence). The CDR3 consists of 14 residues. The V and J ends lost 0 bases and 5 bases, in that order; junction bases with no gene match: 6. As DNA, the CDR3 is TGCAGTGCTAGAGACGGACAGGGCACCGACGAGCAGTACTTC. This encodes CSARDGQGTDEQYF.